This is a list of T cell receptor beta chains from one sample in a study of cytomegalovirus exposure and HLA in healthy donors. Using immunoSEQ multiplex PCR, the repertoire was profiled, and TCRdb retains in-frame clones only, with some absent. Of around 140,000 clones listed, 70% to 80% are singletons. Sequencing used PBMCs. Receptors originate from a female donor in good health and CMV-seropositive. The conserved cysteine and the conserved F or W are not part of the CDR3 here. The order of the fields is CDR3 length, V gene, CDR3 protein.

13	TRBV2	ASTRETGGGNTIY
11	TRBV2	ASSEQRGEAQY
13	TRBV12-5	ASGLSEYSNQPQH
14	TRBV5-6	ASSIRPRGRNSPLH
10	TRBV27	ASSPLVGEAF
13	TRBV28	ASIPPGLGVAEAF
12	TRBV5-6	ASSSRLGGPEAF
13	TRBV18	ASSPDGETSNEQY
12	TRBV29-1	SVVEVVSTDTQY
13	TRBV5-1	ASSGLQGSSYEQY
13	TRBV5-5	ASSLEFRGLETQY
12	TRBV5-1	ASSWTGGAYEQY
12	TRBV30	AWKSSGNTGELF
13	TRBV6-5	ASSYPTGGHRELF
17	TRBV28	ASSLLGQTSGGYSYEQY
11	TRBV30	AWTTGSHEKLF
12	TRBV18	ASSLYREADEQY
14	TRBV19	ASSIASGSSYNEQF
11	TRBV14	ASNLGGGDTQY
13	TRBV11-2	ASSPRAGEYNEQF
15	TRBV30	AWSVKGGTGWYYGYT
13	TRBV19	ASSAGQGLNTEAF
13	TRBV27	ASSLSTGGGNTIY